These 31 T cell receptor beta chains share one sample of origin, sequenced in a study of metastatic and nonmetastatic thyroid tumors. No treatment of any kind had been given to any patient before thyroid surgery. TCRdb reanalyzed the PCR reads with MiXCR. Seen here are roughly 7,300 clones, 15% to 20% observed once, and the top ten hold 9.6%. The sequencing input was adjacent normal tissue. All receptors derive from a female donor with papillary thyroid cancer or a benign thyroid nodule (not recorded which). Some clones in this sample may be carry-over from other donors' samples.

J is TRBJ1-5 and V is TRBV7-2; 9 bases map to TRBD1. Trimming removed 0 bases from V and 2 bases from J; junction bases left unmatched: 8. This CDR3 comprises 18 residues. Looked up from germline, CDR1 is SGHTA and CDR2 is FQGNSA. CDR3 nucleotides: TGTGCCAGCAGCTTAGCGGTACAGGGGGCAAGTGGCAATCAGCCCCAGCATTTT. It specifies CASSLAVQGASGNQPQHF.

In this sample, this clone is medium-sized (0.01 to 0.1%). This chain joins TRBV7-2 and TRBJ2-1, with D perhaps matching TRBD1 (6 bases). The germline V gene has CDR1 SGHTA and CDR2 FQGNSA. This CDR3 comprises 12 residues. Trimming shortened V by 8 bases and J by 9 bases, and 14 bases separated the two germline ends. Here the CDR3 DNA reads TGTGCCAGCGGGACATTCCCACTTGAGCAGTTCTTC. It translates to CASGTFPLEQFF.

This clone was counted a few times. V gene TRBV6-1 combines with J gene TRBJ1-3; no firm D call. Germline loops: CDR1 MNHNS, CDR2 SASEGT. V lost 6 bases to trimming and J lost 3 bases, with 15 bases between them. CDR3 length: 15 residues. The CDR3: CASRSDQRGGNTIYF. As DNA, the CDR3 is TGTGCCAGCAGGTCGGATCAGAGAGGTGGAAACACCATATATTTT.

This clone was observed many times. The CDR3 DNA reads as TGCGCCAGCAGTGGGGGGAGTCGGGGTGGAGGCACTGAAGCTTTCTTT. It yields the protein CASSGGSRGGGTEAFF. The chain recombines TRBV10-2 with TRBJ1-1; D perhaps matches TRBD1 (5 bases). This CDR3 spans 16 amino acids. Trimming pared 4 bases from V and 4 bases from J, leaving 19 bases between. In germline, CDR1 is WSHSY, CDR2 SAAADI.

In its sample, this clone was seen many times. The chain recombines TRBV7-9 with TRBJ2-2; D perhaps matches TRBD1 (6 bases). The CDR3 spans 15 residues. Germline V gene sequence: CDR1 SEHNR, CDR2 FQNEAQ (reference sequence). Trimming removed 3 bases at V and 4 bases at J, with 12 bases between. The CDR3 loop is CASSFRDTSTGELFF. CDR3 bases: TGTGCCAGCAGCTTCCGGGACACGAGCACCGGGGAGCTGTTTTTT. Full variable domain (outside the CDR3, taken from reference TRBV7-9 and TRBJ2-2): DTGVSQNPRHKITKRGQNVTFRCDPISEHNRLYWYRQTLGQGPEFLTYFQNEAQLEKSRLLSDRFSAERPKGSFSTLEIQRTEQGDSAMYLCASSFRDTSTGELFFGEGSRLTVL.

The table lists this clone with many counts. Other DNA sequences from this sample encode an identical CDR3 as well. V usage is TRBV10-2 and J usage is TRBJ1-5, with 7 bases that match TRBD1. V gave up 0 bases and J gave up 7 bases; unmatched junction bases: 6. CDR3 length: 15 residues. Germline CDR1 is WSHSY and CDR2 is SAAADI. The CDR3 spells CASSESRQGGQPQHF. The CDR3 DNA sequence: TGCGCCAGCAGTGAGTCGCGACAGGGAGGCCAGCCCCAGCATTTT.

This clone qualifies as medium-sized. CDR3 DNA: TGCGCCAGCAGCCAAACCCAGGGCCCCTACAATGAGCAGTTCTTC. Protein product: CASSQTQGPYNEQFF. This chain uses TRBV4-1 with TRBJ2-1; the D gene is possibly TRBD1 (5 bases). The CDR3 runs to 15 residues. Germline V gene data show CDR1 as MGHRA and CDR2 as YSYEKL. V lost 2 bases to trimming and J lost 2 bases, with 10 bases between them.

As DNA, the CDR3 is TGCAGTGCTAGCATCACTGGGGGGCTGGCAAATGAGCAGTTCTTC. This codes for CSASITGGLANEQFF. J is TRBJ2-1 and V is TRBV20-1; D is possibly TRBD1 or TRBD2 (6 bases each). The CDR3 extends over 15 amino acids. Deletions cut 3 bases from V and 7 bases from J, with 19 bases between. Looked up from germline, CDR1 is DFQATT and CDR2 is SNEGSKA (reference sequence).

This clone came up many times. The V call is TRBV5-1, the J call TRBJ2-4; D possibly corresponds to TRBD2 (6 bases). The V end lost 4 bases, the J end lost 8 bases, and 22 bases lay between the germline ends. CDR3 length: 16 amino acids. The germline V gene has CDR1 SGHRS and CDR2 YFSETQ. The CDR3 here is CASSPLVAAGGDIQYF. The DNA for the CDR3 is TGCGCCAGCAGCCCCTTGGTCGCTGCGGGCGGGGACATTCAGTACTTC.

This clone has just a few counts. At one end, the junction sequence differs from germline, possibly due to a read error. This chain uses TRBV20-1 with TRBJ1-6; possibly TRBD1 for D (5 bases). Germline-derived CDR1 and CDR2 are DFQATT and SNEGSKA (reference sequence). The CDR3 runs 15 residues. DNA of the CDR3: TGCAGTGCTAGAGGGGGGGGAACCTATAATTCACCCCCCCACTTT. This sequence encodes CSARGGGTYNSPPHF.

The chain joins TRBV14 to TRBJ2-7, with D unclear. CDR3 length: 16 residues. CDR1 SGHDN and CDR2 FVKESK come from the germline V gene. Trimming cost V 0 bases and J 0 bases, with 12 bases left between them. The DNA of the CDR3 is TGTGCCAGCAGCCAAGATCTAGGCGGAACCTCCTACGAGCAGTACTTC. Protein sequence: CASSQDLGGTSYEQYF.

The CDR3 sequence is CSARVLAGLTGELFF. CDR3 nucleotide sequence: TGCAGTGCTAGGGTACTAGCGGGACTCACCGGGGAGCTGTTTTTT. This chain uses TRBV20-1 with TRBJ2-2, with 10 bases aligning to TRBD2. V trimming: 3 bases; J trimming: 4 bases; junction bases outside the gene matches: 5. Looked up from germline, CDR1 is DFQATT and CDR2 is SNEGSKA (reference sequence). The CDR3 totals 15 residues.

This clone was seen at least ten times. A read error may explain this, as a much larger clone is one base away. The chain employs TRBV6-5 and TRBJ2-7; 7 nucleotides agree with TRBD2. This CDR3 region has 13 residues. The V gene end was trimmed by 2 bases and the J gene end by 5 bases; junction bases not matched to a gene: 3. The germline V gene encodes CDR1 MNHEY and CDR2 SVGAGI. The CDR3 sequence is CASSYREGDEQYF. Written as DNA, the CDR3 is TGTGCCAGCAGTTACAGGGAGGGCGACGAGCAGTACTTC.

This clone was counted at least ten times. This chain links TRBV18 with TRBJ1-5, with D possibly TRBD1 on 5 matching bases. This CDR3 is built from 14 residues. Germline V CDR1 and CDR2: KGHSH, LQKENI. With 0 bases removed from V and 4 bases from J, the gap between germline ends came to 7 bases. CDR3 sequence (DNA): TGTGCCAGCTCACCACCGGGGACTAATCAGCCCCAGCATTTT. This codes for CASSPPGTNQPQHF.

Written as DNA, the CDR3 is TGTGCCAGCAGTTACTTAGGGGGGTCGTTACCCTACGAGCAGTACTTC. Protein product: CASSYLGGSLPYEQYF. The rearrangement uses TRBV6-2 or TRBV6-3 and TRBJ2-7; tentatively, D is TRBD1 or TRBD2 (6 bases each). Deletions cut 1 base from V and 2 bases from J, with 15 bases between. CDR1 is MNHEY and CDR2 is SVGEGT in the germline V gene. This CDR3 comprises 16 residues.

As DNA, the CDR3 is TGTGCCAGCAGTGAGTACGAGCAGTACTTC. Translating it yields CASSEYEQYF. This chain connects TRBV2 to TRBJ2-7; D uncertain. CDR1 and CDR2 (germline): SNHLY, FYNNEI. This CDR3 has 10 amino acids. Trimming removed 3 bases from V and 4 bases from J, with 1 base in between.

Sample share makes this clone medium-sized. The J gene is TRBJ2-2, the V gene TRBV20-1; no reliable D call. CDR3 length: 14 amino acids. CDR1 and CDR2 from the germline V gene are DFQATT and SNEGSKA (reference sequence). V was cut by 1 base and J by 4 bases, with 10 bases left in between. CDR3 nucleotide sequence: TGCAGTGCTAGAGGAATGACGACCACCGGGGAGCTGTTTTTT. Its translation is CSARGMTTTGELFF.

Judged by abundance, this clone is medium-sized. The chain recombines TRBV20-1 with TRBJ2-3; D is unresolved. The CDR3 extends over 15 amino acids. Trimming stripped 6 bases from V and 0 bases from J, with 16 bases between. Germline lookup yields CDR1 DFQATT and CDR2 SNEGSKA (reference sequence). CDR3 in DNA: TGCAGTGCCCCTTCCCACAGCCGCAGCACAGATACGCAGTATTTT. Encoded protein: CSAPSHSRSTDTQYF.

This clone was seen repeatedly, ten times or more. V is TRBV5-1 and J is TRBJ1-1, with D unresolved. The CDR3 consists of 15 residues. Trimming removed 0 bases from V and 0 bases from J, with 9 bases in between. CDR1 is SGHRS, CDR2 YFSETQ, per germline. CDR3 coding DNA: TGCGCCAGCAGCTTGGCGGAAGATCTGAACACTGAAGCTTTCTTT. Protein: CASSLAEDLNTEAFF.

This clone appeared many times. J is TRBJ2-1 and V is TRBV6-5; D uncertain. V was clipped by 0 bases and J by 10 bases, with 7 bases between them. In germline, CDR1 is MNHEY, CDR2 SVGAGI. This CDR3 has 12 amino acids. CDR3 amino acids: CASSYSFGEQFF. CDR3 bases: TGTGCCAGCAGTTACTCGTTCGGAGAGCAGTTCTTC.

This clone is labeled medium-sized (0.01 to 0.1%). The genes are TRBV20-1 and TRBJ2-6; D might be TRBD1 (5 bases). V was trimmed by 3 bases and J by 4 bases, leaving 16 bases between them. Germline V gene lookup returns CDR1 DFQATT and CDR2 SNEGSKA (reference sequence). CDR3 length: 16 residues. CDR3 amino acids: CSASLNQGSGANVLTF. DNA for the CDR3: TGCAGTGCTAGCCTAAACCAGGGCTCCGGGGCCAACGTCCTGACTTTC.

By sample share, this clone is medium-sized (0.01 to 0.1%). This chain joins TRBV28 and TRBJ2-1; 7 bases agree with TRBD2. Germline V gene data show CDR1 as MDHEN and CDR2 as SYDVKM. There are 16 residues in the CDR3. The V gene end was trimmed by 3 bases and the J gene end by 2 bases; junction bases not matched to a gene: 7. The CDR3 sequence is CASSLSGGGPYNEQFF. CDR3 DNA: TGTGCCAGCAGTTTGTCAGGCGGGGGACCCTACAATGAGCAGTTCTTC.

This clone is termed large. This rearrangement joins TRBV25-1 to TRBJ2-5; 12 positions agree with TRBD2. The CDR3 extends over 14 amino acids. The germline CDR1 and CDR2 sequences are MGHDK and SYGVNS. The V and J ends lost 6 bases and 1 base, in that order; junction bases with no gene match: 0. The CDR3 region is CASRLAGGQETQYF. CDR3 sequence (DNA): TGTGCCAGCAGACTAGCGGGGGGCCAAGAGACCCAGTACTTC. Drawing the rest from reference TRBV25-1 and TRBJ2-5, the complete variable domain is EADIYQTPRYLVIGTGKKITLECSQTMGHDKMYWYQQDPGMELHLIHYSYGVNSTEKGDLSSESTVSRIRTEHFPLTLESARPSHTSQYLCASRLAGGQETQYFGPGTRLLVL.

This clone was counted between two and nine times. The chain employs TRBV11-1 and TRBJ1-2, with D unresolved. Germline-derived CDR1 and CDR2 are SGHAT and FQDESV (reference sequence). The ends were cut back, 0 bases at V and 3 bases at J, with 5 bases in the middle. The CDR3 length is 13 residues. CDR3 sequence reads: CASSLASHYGYTF. CDR3 nucleotides: TGTGCCAGCAGCTTAGCCTCCCACTATGGCTACACCTTC.

By share of the sample, this clone is large (0.1 to 1%). The gene calls are TRBV12-3 or TRBV12-4 and TRBJ1-1; D is unclear. V was cut by 4 bases and J by 0 bases, with 12 bases left in between. The CDR3 runs to 15 residues. For the CDR3, the DNA is TGTGCCAGCAGTTATAGACGGGAGATGAACACTGAAGCTTTCTTT. Translation gives CASSYRREMNTEAFF.

Remarks on this clone: Germline and junction disagree at one end, which may indicate a read error. V and J are TRBV5-4 and TRBJ2-1; 12 nucleotides line up with TRBD2. Germline assignment: CDR1 SGHNT and CDR2 YYREEE (reference sequence). The CDR3 length is 17 residues. CDR3 loop: CASRLASGRGSYNEQFF. CDR3 sequence (DNA): TGTGCCAGCAGGTTGGCTAGCGGGAGGGGCTCCTACAATGAGCAGTTCTTC.

This clone was picked up many times. The chain combines TRBV12-3 or TRBV12-4 with TRBJ2-1; a possible D gene is TRBD2 (5 bases). V lost 3 bases and J lost 5, with 11 bases in between. This CDR3 has 14 residues. The CDR3 reads CASSFKEGNNEQFF. CDR3 in DNA: TGTGCCAGCAGTTTTAAAGAGGGAAACAATGAGCAGTTCTTC.

This clone is labeled as medium-sized. This sequence joins TRBV20-1 and TRBJ2-3; D may be TRBD2 (6 bases). Trimming pared 5 bases from V and 0 bases from J, leaving 12 bases between. The CDR3 has 14 residues. Germline loops: CDR1 DFQATT, CDR2 SNEGSKA (reference sequence). The CDR3 sequence is CSASAGPSTDTQYF. The CDR3 DNA follows: TGCAGTGCTTCAGCGGGCCCCAGCACAGATACGCAGTATTTT.

This clone is deemed medium-sized. The chain joins TRBV12-3 or TRBV12-4 to TRBJ1-2; D gene uncertain. V lost 8 bases and J 5 bases, leaving 12 bases between the germline ends. There are 12 residues in the CDR3. The CDR3 sequence is CASSLSPYGYTF. In DNA, the CDR3 is TGTGCCAGCTCTCTATCACCGTATGGCTACACCTTC.

This clone rates as medium-sized. The chain is built from TRBV20-1 and TRBJ1-1; D might be TRBD1 (6 bases). Trimming cost V 1 base and J 1 base, with 13 bases left between them. From germline, CDR1 is DFQATT and CDR2 SNEGSKA (reference sequence). The CDR3 runs to 15 residues. Written as DNA, the CDR3 is TGCAGTGCTAGAGTGAGAAGGGGACAGAACACTGAAGCTTTCTTT. Its protein product is CSARVRRGQNTEAFF.

Within the sample, this clone is medium-sized. The rearrangement joins TRBV3-1 to TRBJ2-2; 9 nucleotides line up with TRBD2. The CDR3 length is 17 residues. V lost 0 bases to trimming and J lost 5 bases; unmatched junction nucleotides: 7. Germline assignment: CDR1 LGHDT and CDR2 YNNKEL (reference sequence). The CDR3 sequence is CASSQERIAGETGELFF. The CDR3 DNA reads as TGTGCCAGCAGCCAAGAAAGAATAGCGGGAGAGACCGGGGAGCTGTTTTTT.